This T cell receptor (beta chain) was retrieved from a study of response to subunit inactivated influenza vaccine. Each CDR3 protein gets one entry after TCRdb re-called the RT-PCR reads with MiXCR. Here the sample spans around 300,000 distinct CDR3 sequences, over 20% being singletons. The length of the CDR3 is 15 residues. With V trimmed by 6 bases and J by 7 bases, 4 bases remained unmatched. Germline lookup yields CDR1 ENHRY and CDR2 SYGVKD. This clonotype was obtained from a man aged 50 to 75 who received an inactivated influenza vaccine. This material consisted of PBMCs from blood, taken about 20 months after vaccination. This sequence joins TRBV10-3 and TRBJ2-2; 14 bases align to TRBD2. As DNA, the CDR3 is TGTGCCATCAGCCCGGGACTAGCGGGAGTCGGGGAGCTGTTTTTT. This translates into CAISPGLAGVGELFF.